This TCR beta chain was obtained from a study of T cell responses to AZD1222 COVID-19 vaccine. From germline, CDR1 is SGDLS and CDR2 YYNGEE. J was trimmed by 8 bases and V by 1 base; bases with no gene match: 5. CDR3 length equals 16 residues. A single count supports this clone. The assay was immunoSEQ multiplex PCR, and TCRdb's table has in-frame clones only and misses some. This sample has 50,000 to 75,000 clones, with roughly nine tenths found just once. This receptor was identified in an adult who received the AZD1222 COVID-19 vaccine. The V call is TRBV9, the J call TRBJ1-6; 11 nucleotides align to TRBD1. The sequences come from peripheral blood, collected 28 days after the second AZD1222 dose. The chain's CDR3 is CASSVQPGQGDSPLHF. CDR3 DNA: TGTGCCAGCAGCGTACAACCGGGACAGGGGGATTCACCCCTCCACTTT.